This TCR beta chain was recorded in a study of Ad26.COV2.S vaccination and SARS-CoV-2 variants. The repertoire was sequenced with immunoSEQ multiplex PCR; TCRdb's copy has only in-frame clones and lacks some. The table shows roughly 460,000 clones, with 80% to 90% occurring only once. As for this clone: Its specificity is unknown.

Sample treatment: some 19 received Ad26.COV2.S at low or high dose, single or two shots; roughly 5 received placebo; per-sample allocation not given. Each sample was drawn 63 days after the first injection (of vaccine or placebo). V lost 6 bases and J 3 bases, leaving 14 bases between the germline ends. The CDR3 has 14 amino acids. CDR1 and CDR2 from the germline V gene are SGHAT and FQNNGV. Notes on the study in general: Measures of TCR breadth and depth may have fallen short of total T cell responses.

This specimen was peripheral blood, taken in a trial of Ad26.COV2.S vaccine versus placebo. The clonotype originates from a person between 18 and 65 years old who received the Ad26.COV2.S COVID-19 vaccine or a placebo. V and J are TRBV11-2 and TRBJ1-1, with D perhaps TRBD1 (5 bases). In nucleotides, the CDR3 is TGTGCCAGCAGTCGATTTGGGGGGGACACTGAAGCTTTCTTT. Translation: CASSRFGGDTEAFF. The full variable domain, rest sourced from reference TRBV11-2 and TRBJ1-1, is EAGVAQSPRYKIIEKRQSVAFWCNPISGHATLYWYQQILGQGPKLLIQFQNNGVVDDSQLPKDRFSAERLKGVDSTLKIQPAKLEDSAVYLCASSRFGGDTEAFFGQGTRLTVV.